Presented here are 15 T cell receptor beta chains from one specimen sequenced in a study of cytomegalovirus exposure and HLA in healthy donors. Primers for the PCR totalled 60 Vbeta and 13 Jbeta. Assay used: immunoSEQ multiplex PCR; TCRdb lists only in-frame clones, some missing. This sample's table reports some 75,000 clones. Sequenced input: PBMCs. These receptor sequences come from a boy between 10 and 17 years old in good health and CMV-seronegative.

The chain employs TRBV15 and TRBJ2-7; tentative D call: TRBD1 (6 bases). Germline V gene sequence: CDR1 LNHNV, CDR2 YYDKDF (reference sequence). This CDR3 contains 13 residues. The V end was cut by 8 bases, the J end by 2 bases, with 13 bases between. CDR3 loop: CATSNGQTYEQYF. In DNA form, the CDR3 reads TGTGCCACCTCCAATGGACAGACCTACGAGCAGTACTTC.

The chain employs TRBV7-6 and TRBJ1-1, with TRBD1 matching 8 bases. Trimming at V came to 5 bases and at J to 0 bases, leaving 5 bases not matched to a gene. This CDR3 spans 15 amino acids. In germline, CDR1 is SGHVS, CDR2 FNYEAQ. The CDR3 sequence is CASSQLGQVNTEAFF. As DNA, the CDR3 is TGTGCCAGCAGCCAACTGGGACAGGTGAACACTGAAGCTTTCTTT.

The V gene is TRBV27, the J gene TRBJ2-7; 7 positions agree with TRBD2. The CDR3 extends over 13 amino acids. The V gene's germline CDR1 is MNHEY and CDR2 SMNVEV (reference sequence). The V and J ends lost 5 bases and 4 bases, in that order; junction bases with no gene match: 5. Written as DNA, the CDR3 is TGTGCCAGCAGTCCGGGACTACTGTACGAGCAGTACTTC. Its protein product is CASSPGLLYEQYF.

The rearrangement links TRBV4-3 to TRBJ1-1, with unresolved D. In germline, CDR1 is LGHNA, CDR2 YSLEER. V lost 1 base to trimming and J lost 3 bases, with 12 bases between them. The CDR3 is 15 amino acids. DNA of the CDR3: TGCGCCAGCAGCCAAGTGGTAGCGGAGGACACTGAAGCTTTCTTT. Translated, it gives CASSQVVAEDTEAFF.

CDR3 loop: CASSLKVYEQQDSYNEQFF. Here the CDR3 DNA reads TGCGCCAGCAGCTTGAAAGTCTACGAACAGCAGGATTCCTACAATGAGCAGTTCTTC. The rearrangement uses TRBV5-1 and TRBJ2-1; no firm D call. Germline loops: CDR1 SGHRS, CDR2 YFSETQ. The V gene lost 1 base and the J gene lost 1 base, with 21 bases spanning the gap. The CDR3 runs to 19 residues.

The chain joins TRBV28 to TRBJ2-5; maybe TRBD2 (5 bases). The CDR3 is 13 amino acids. Per the germline V gene, CDR1 is MDHEN and CDR2 is SYDVKM. Trimming took 4 bases from V and 5 from J, leaving 11 bases between them. CDR3 DNA: TGTGCCAGCAGTTCAGGACTTCAGGAGACCCAGTACTTC. This gives the protein CASSSGLQETQYF.

The V gene is TRBV6-6, the J gene TRBJ1-3; D is unclear. Germline V gene sequence: CDR1 MNHNY, CDR2 SVGAGI (reference sequence). This CDR3 is built from 11 residues. The V and J ends lost 6 bases and 10 bases respectively, with 10 bases between them. The CDR3 reads CASSRAGTIYF. CDR3 nucleotides: TGTGCCAGCAGCCGGGCGGGAACCATATATTTT.

The CDR3 is CASSPPGQGRDGYTF. The CDR3 DNA reads TGTGCCAGCTCACCACCGGGACAGGGTCGAGATGGCTACACCTTC. The V call is TRBV18, the J call TRBJ1-2, with 9 bases that match TRBD1. The CDR3 has 15 amino acids. The V and J ends lost 0 bases and 6 bases, in that order; junction bases with no gene match: 5. The germline gives CDR1 KGHSH, CDR2 LQKENI.

The chain couples TRBV7-9 to TRBJ2-5; maybe TRBD2 (6 bases). The CDR3 runs to 13 residues. V lost 6 bases to trimming and J lost 3 bases, with 11 bases between them. CDR1 and CDR2 (germline): SEHNR, FQNEAQ (reference sequence). The CDR3 DNA is TGTGCCAGCAGACGCAAGCGGGAAGAGACCCAGTACTTC. Protein sequence: CASRRKREETQYF.

The chain combines TRBV11-3 with TRBJ2-7; TRBD1 agrees at 11 bases. CDR1 and CDR2 (germline): SGHNT, YENEEA. J was trimmed by 5 bases and V by 1 base; bases with no gene match: 10. The length of the CDR3 is 17 residues. Here the CDR3 DNA reads TGTGCCAGCAGCTTAGTCTATTCTCCGGGACAGGGGGACGAGCAGTACTTC. Protein product: CASSLVYSPGQGDEQYF. The whole variable domain, remainder taken from reference TRBV11-3 and TRBJ2-7, is EAGVVQSPRYKIIEKKQPVAFWCNPISGHNTLYWYLQNLGQGPELLIRYENEEAVDDSQLPKDRFSAERLKGVDSTLKIQPAELGDSAVYLCASSLVYSPGQGDEQYFGPGTRLTVT.

The V and J genes are TRBV18 and TRBJ2-5; 9 bases are shared with TRBD2. V gave up 6 bases and J gave up 5 bases; unmatched junction bases: 13. CDR1 and CDR2 (germline): KGHSH, LQKENI. This CDR3 comprises 16 residues. CDR3 sequence (DNA): TGTGCCAGCTCTCTGACTAGCGGTCGTGCGCATGAGACCCAGTACTTC. Protein sequence: CASSLTSGRAHETQYF.

Note on this clone: Germline and junction disagree at one end, which may indicate a read error. V is TRBV2 and J is TRBJ2-3, with a tentative D call TRBD2 (6 bases). Germline CDR1 and CDR2: SNHLY and FYNNEI. This CDR3 has 14 amino acids. The CDR3 nucleotides read TGTGCCAGCAGTGTAGGGACTCGCACAGATAAGCAGTATTTT. This codes for CASSVGTRTDKQYF.

This chain joins TRBV7-2 and TRBJ1-1; a weak D match, TRBD1 (5 bases). CDR3 length: 14 residues. V dropped 1 base and J dropped 1 base, with 7 bases sitting between them. Germline V CDR1 and CDR2: SGHTA, FQGNSA. The CDR3 DNA reads TGTGCCAGCAGCTTAGAGGGGAAGAACACTGAAGCTTTCTTT. It specifies CASSLEGKNTEAFF.

The rearrangement uses TRBV7-9 and TRBJ1-1, with D maybe TRBD1 (6 bases). The CDR3 totals 13 residues. Germline values: CDR1 SEHNR, CDR2 FQNEAQ (reference sequence). Trimming took off 5 bases at V and 0 bases at J, with 7 bases between the two ends. Written as DNA, the CDR3 is TGTGCCAGCAGCGGACAGTTGAACACTGAAGCTTTCTTT. It specifies CASSGQLNTEAFF.

The chain has TRBV27 and TRBJ1-1; TRBD1 aligns across 8 bases. Trimming removed 2 bases from V and 1 base from J; junction bases left unmatched: 6. Germline V lookup: CDR1 MNHEY, CDR2 SMNVEV (reference sequence). The CDR3 contains 16 residues. The CDR3 is CASSLHGQGSNTEAFF. In DNA form, the CDR3 reads TGTGCCAGCAGTTTACACGGACAGGGTTCGAACACTGAAGCTTTCTTT.